This TCR beta chain is drawn from a study of beta chain features in type 1 diabetes. The whole isolated RNA underwent reverse transcription, so sequencing captured expressed TCRB transcripts. Generated by immunoSEQ multiplex PCR, the TCRdb table keeps only in-frame clones and is missing some. The sample carries 350,000 to 450,000 clones, more than 12% recorded once. Trimming left V 7 bases short and J 1 base short, with 16 bases between. The CDR3 contains 15 residues. CDR1 MNHNY and CDR2 SVGAGI come from the germline V gene (reference sequence). The receptor's source is a woman aged 18-29 years in good health. Material for sequencing was naive CD4+ T cells from blood. V gene TRBV6-6 combines with J gene TRBJ2-5; D perhaps matches TRBD2 (6 bases). The CDR3 DNA sequence: TGTGCCAGCACCGGGCGGGAAAGACGCCAAGAGACCCAGTACTTC. Translating it yields CASTGRERRQETQYF.